These T cell receptor beta chains were read from a single sample in a study of T-cell reconstitution after alpha-beta-depleted transplantation in children. TCRdb reanalysed the PCR reads using MiXCR and keeps one entry per CDR3 protein. Altogether some 220,000 distinct CDR3 sequences are present, approximately 9.5% being singletons, with the ten largest covering over 5%. The source was PBMCs from the stem cell graft donor, collected from the stem cell graft. These receptor sequences come from a human donor who donated a stem cell graft to a child with acute lymphoblastic leukemia. The CDR3 runs from the conserved cysteine through the conserved F or W. The order of the fields is D gene, J gene, V gene, clone size, CDR3 protein, CDR3 DNA. D genes are given only for firm matches. Size is stated for part of the rows, as once, few or many counts, or as a class when the clone is expanded.

D gene: TRBD1
J gene: TRBJ1-2
V gene: TRBV7-7
clone size: .
CDR3 protein: CASSPWTGLNYGYTF
CDR3 DNA: TGTGCCAGCAGCCCGTGGACAGGGCTTAACTATGGCTACACCTTC

D gene: .
J gene: TRBJ1-5
V gene: TRBV12-3/TRBV12-4
clone size: .
CDR3 protein: CASSPPGGNQPQHF
CDR3 DNA: TGTGCCAGCAGCCCACCAGGCGGCAATCAGCCCCAGCATTTT

D gene: .
J gene: TRBJ2-7
V gene: TRBV13
clone size: many
CDR3 protein: CASSPNPAGDSEQYF
CDR3 DNA: TGTGCCAGCAGCCCAAACCCAGCAGGTGACAGCGAGCAGTACTTC

D gene: .
J gene: TRBJ1-5
V gene: TRBV20-1
clone size: few
CDR3 protein: CSAPAGPKESQHF
CDR3 DNA: TGCAGTGCCCCGGCGGGCCCTAAAGAGTCCCAGCATTTT

D gene: .
J gene: TRBJ2-2
V gene: TRBV7-2
clone size: .
CDR3 protein: CASSLAVAPGELFF
CDR3 DNA: TGTGCCAGCAGCTTAGCAGTAGCGCCCGGGGAGCTGTTTTTT

D gene: .
J gene: TRBJ1-5
V gene: TRBV6-5
clone size: few
CDR3 protein: CASSSLTGYSNQPQHF
CDR3 DNA: TGTGCCAGCAGTTCACTCACAGGTTATAGCAATCAGCCCCAGCATTTT

D gene: .
J gene: TRBJ2-2
V gene: TRBV7-2
clone size: many
CDR3 protein: CASSLGMGANTGELFF
CDR3 DNA: TGTGCCAGCAGCTTAGGGATGGGGGCGAACACCGGGGAGCTGTTTTTT

D gene: .
J gene: TRBJ1-2
V gene: TRBV5-6
clone size: .
CDR3 protein: CASSYDLDRDYGYTF
CDR3 DNA: TGTGCCAGCAGCTATGATCTGGACAGAGACTATGGCTACACCTTC

D gene: .
J gene: TRBJ1-1
V gene: TRBV5-1
clone size: few
CDR3 protein: CASSRGTPGGTEAFF
CDR3 DNA: TGCGCCAGCAGCAGGGGGACACCCGGCGGCACTGAAGCTTTCTTT

D gene: .
J gene: TRBJ2-6
V gene: TRBV12-3/TRBV12-4
clone size: few
CDR3 protein: CASSLVAGSSGANVLTF
CDR3 DNA: TGTGCCAGCAGTTTAGTAGCCGGAAGCTCTGGGGCCAACGTCCTGACTTTC

D gene: .
J gene: TRBJ1-5
V gene: TRBV5-5
clone size: many
CDR3 protein: CASSLVHLNQPQHF
CDR3 DNA: TGTGCCAGCAGCTTGGTTCACCTCAATCAGCCCCAGCATTTT

D gene: .
J gene: TRBJ1-1
V gene: TRBV6-5
clone size: few
CDR3 protein: CASSYSMVGMGRSTEAFF
CDR3 DNA: TGTGCCAGCAGTTACTCGATGGTCGGGATGGGTCGGAGCACTGAAGCTTTCTTT

D gene: .
J gene: TRBJ2-3
V gene: TRBV15
clone size: many
CDR3 protein: CATSRVVGGPSTDTQYF
CDR3 DNA: TGTGCCACCAGCAGAGTCGTCGGCGGACCTAGCACAGATACGCAGTATTTT

D gene: .
J gene: TRBJ2-2
V gene: TRBV29-1
clone size: few
CDR3 protein: CSVEGQTTGELFF
CDR3 DNA: TGCAGCGTTGAGGGCCAGACCACCGGGGAGCTGTTTTTT

D gene: TRBD1
J gene: TRBJ1-1
V gene: TRBV25-1
clone size: .
CDR3 protein: CASSPRPGTGSPEAFF
CDR3 DNA: TGTGCCAGCAGTCCTCGTCCCGGGACAGGGTCCCCTGAAGCTTTCTTT

D gene: .
J gene: TRBJ1-3
V gene: TRBV3-1
clone size: .
CDR3 protein: CASSQDASWIANTIYF
CDR3 DNA: TGTGCCAGCAGCCAAGACGCGAGCTGGATTGCAAACACCATATATTTT

D gene: TRBD1
J gene: TRBJ1-5
V gene: TRBV5-6
clone size: few
CDR3 protein: CASSPGQMGQPQHF
CDR3 DNA: TGTGCCAGCAGCCCGGGACAGATGGGCCAGCCCCAGCATTTT

D gene: TRBD1
J gene: TRBJ1-1
V gene: TRBV6-5
clone size: few
CDR3 protein: CASSYSGQGLNTEAFF
CDR3 DNA: TGTGCCAGCAGTTACTCAGGACAGGGGTTGAACACTGAAGCTTTCTTT

D gene: TRBD2
J gene: TRBJ2-7
V gene: TRBV9
clone size: many
CDR3 protein: CASSVGLASHEQYF
CDR3 DNA: TGTGCCAGCAGCGTAGGACTAGCTAGCCACGAGCAGTACTTC

D gene: .
J gene: TRBJ2-1
V gene: TRBV12-3/TRBV12-4
clone size: many
CDR3 protein: CASGPGTNYNEQFF
CDR3 DNA: TGTGCCAGCGGGCCCGGGACAAATTACAATGAGCAGTTCTTC

D gene: .
J gene: TRBJ2-7
V gene: TRBV12-3/TRBV12-4
clone size: .
CDR3 protein: CASSALRSPYEQYF
CDR3 DNA: TGTGCCAGCAGTGCCTTGCGGAGCCCCTACGAGCAGTACTTC

D gene: .
J gene: TRBJ1-1
V gene: TRBV20-1
clone size: few
CDR3 protein: CSATGYMNTEAFF
CDR3 DNA: TGCAGTGCCACAGGGTACATGAACACTGAAGCTTTCTTT

D gene: .
J gene: TRBJ1-3
V gene: TRBV12-3/TRBV12-4
clone size: few
CDR3 protein: CASSPVVRGNTIYF
CDR3 DNA: TGTGCCAGCAGTCCAGTTGTTCGTGGAAACACCATATATTTT

D gene: .
J gene: TRBJ2-5
V gene: TRBV29-1
clone size: many
CDR3 protein: CSVLPQETQYF
CDR3 DNA: TGCAGCGTCCTCCCACAAGAGACCCAGTACTTC

D gene: .
J gene: TRBJ1-1
V gene: TRBV12-3/TRBV12-4
clone size: few
CDR3 protein: CASSQQTGQNTEAFF
CDR3 DNA: TGTGCCAGCAGTCAGCAAACGGGACAAAACACTGAAGCTTTCTTT

D gene: TRBD2
J gene: TRBJ2-3
V gene: TRBV6-6
clone size: few
CDR3 protein: CASRGGAEDTQYF
CDR3 DNA: TGTGCCAGCCGCGGGGGGGCTGAGGATACGCAGTATTTT

D gene: TRBD1
J gene: TRBJ1-1
V gene: TRBV7-8
clone size: .
CDR3 protein: CASSGYRGRNTEAFF
CDR3 DNA: TGTGCCAGCAGCGGCTACAGGGGACGAAACACTGAAGCTTTCTTT

D gene: TRBD1
J gene: TRBJ1-5
V gene: TRBV19
clone size: .
CDR3 protein: CASSKRTGEIQPQHF
CDR3 DNA: TGTGCCAGTAGTAAAAGGACAGGGGAGATTCAGCCCCAGCATTTT

D gene: .
J gene: TRBJ2-2
V gene: TRBV2
clone size: few
CDR3 protein: CASSEIQGSGTGELFF
CDR3 DNA: TGTGCCAGCAGTGAGATTCAAGGAAGCGGAACCGGGGAGCTGTTTTTT

D gene: TRBD2
J gene: TRBJ2-3
V gene: TRBV9
clone size: .
CDR3 protein: CASSVDPTGLVTDTQYF
CDR3 DNA: TGTGCCAGCAGCGTAGACCCCACGGGACTAGTCACAGATACGCAGTATTTT

D gene: .
J gene: TRBJ1-5
V gene: TRBV20-1
clone size: few
CDR3 protein: CSATLLGARSNQPQHF
CDR3 DNA: TGCAGTGCTACACTGCTGGGGGCTCGAAGCAATCAGCCCCAGCATTTT

D gene: TRBD1
J gene: TRBJ2-2
V gene: TRBV5-5
clone size: few
CDR3 protein: CASSLATGAGTGELFF
CDR3 DNA: TGTGCCAGCAGCTTGGCGACAGGGGCGGGCACCGGGGAGCTGTTTTTT

D gene: .
J gene: TRBJ2-6
V gene: TRBV6-1
clone size: many
CDR3 protein: CASTAGFSGANVLTF
CDR3 DNA: TGTGCCAGCACCGCGGGATTCTCTGGGGCCAACGTCCTGACTTTC

D gene: .
J gene: TRBJ1-5
V gene: TRBV19
clone size: many
CDR3 protein: CASSTLGRGYQPQHF
CDR3 DNA: TGTGCCAGTAGCACCCTGGGCAGGGGATATCAGCCCCAGCATTTT

D gene: .
J gene: TRBJ1-5
V gene: TRBV3-1
clone size: few
CDR3 protein: CASSQTLQGGQHF
CDR3 DNA: TGTGCCAGCAGCCAAACGTTACAGGGCGGTCAGCATTTT

D gene: TRBD2
J gene: TRBJ2-5
V gene: TRBV10-1
clone size: many
CDR3 protein: CASSESSGGQETQYF
CDR3 DNA: TGCGCCAGCAGTGAATCTAGCGGGGGGCAAGAGACCCAGTACTTC

D gene: TRBD2
J gene: TRBJ2-3
V gene: TRBV4-2
clone size: many
CDR3 protein: CASSQERGGATDTQYF
CDR3 DNA: TGTGCCAGCAGCCAAGAGCGCGGGGGGGCAACAGATACGCAGTATTTT

D gene: TRBD1
J gene: TRBJ2-7
V gene: TRBV27
clone size: many
CDR3 protein: CASSLDRGYGEQYF
CDR3 DNA: TGTGCCAGCAGCTTGGACAGGGGGTATGGGGAGCAGTACTTC

D gene: TRBD1
J gene: TRBJ1-4
V gene: TRBV28
clone size: few
CDR3 protein: CASSFWRQGALSTNEKLFF
CDR3 DNA: TGTGCCAGCAGTTTCTGGAGACAGGGGGCTTTGTCAACTAATGAAAAACTGTTTTTT

D gene: .
J gene: TRBJ1-4
V gene: TRBV12-3/TRBV12-4
clone size: few
CDR3 protein: CASQGAVANEKLFF
CDR3 DNA: TGTGCCAGCCAAGGAGCGGTGGCGAATGAAAAACTGTTTTTT

D gene: TRBD1
J gene: TRBJ2-3
V gene: TRBV6-4
clone size: many
CDR3 protein: CASSANDRGTQYF
CDR3 DNA: TGTGCCAGCAGTGCGAATGACAGGGGTACGCAGTATTTT

D gene: .
J gene: TRBJ2-3
V gene: TRBV6-5
clone size: few
CDR3 protein: CASSYREPDTQYF
CDR3 DNA: TGTGCCAGCAGTTACCGGGAACCGGATACGCAGTATTTT

D gene: TRBD1
J gene: TRBJ1-1
V gene: TRBV12-3/TRBV12-4
clone size: few
CDR3 protein: CASSRQGGATEAFF
CDR3 DNA: TGTGCCAGCAGCAGACAGGGAGGGGCCACTGAAGCTTTCTTT

D gene: .
J gene: TRBJ2-2
V gene: TRBV28
clone size: once
CDR3 protein: CASSPGMVNTGELFF
CDR3 DNA: TGTGCCAGCAGTCCAGGGATGGTGAACACCGGGGAGCTGTTTTTT

D gene: TRBD1
J gene: TRBJ1-1
V gene: TRBV2
clone size: many
CDR3 protein: CASHPRTGRKNTEAFF
CDR3 DNA: TGTGCCAGCCATCCTCGGACAGGTCGGAAGAACACTGAAGCTTTCTTT

D gene: .
J gene: TRBJ1-2
V gene: TRBV4-2
clone size: many
CDR3 protein: CASSQGTLQHGYTF
CDR3 DNA: TGTGCCAGCAGCCAAGGCACGCTTCAACATGGCTACACCTTC

D gene: TRBD2
J gene: TRBJ2-1
V gene: TRBV27
clone size: many
CDR3 protein: CASSLRTSHYNEQFF
CDR3 DNA: TGTGCCAGCAGTTTACGGACTAGCCATTACAATGAGCAGTTCTTC

D gene: .
J gene: TRBJ2-5
V gene: TRBV27
clone size: .
CDR3 protein: CASSSRLAGTETQYF
CDR3 DNA: TGTGCCAGCAGTTCCCGCCTAGCTGGGACGGAGACCCAGTACTTC

D gene: .
J gene: TRBJ2-7
V gene: TRBV12-3/TRBV12-4
clone size: .
CDR3 protein: CASSPEPRVASEYEQYF
CDR3 DNA: TGTGCCAGCAGTCCCGAGCCTCGTGTGGCGTCGGAATACGAGCAGTACTTC

D gene: .
J gene: TRBJ2-3
V gene: TRBV20-1
clone size: few
CDR3 protein: CSARGSSPTDTQYF
CDR3 DNA: TGCAGTGCTAGGGGGTCTAGCCCCACAGATACGCAGTATTTT

D gene: .
J gene: TRBJ2-5
V gene: TRBV20-1
clone size: .
CDR3 protein: CSARRRYQETQYF
CDR3 DNA: TGCAGTGCTAGAAGACGGTACCAAGAGACCCAGTACTTC

D gene: TRBD1
J gene: TRBJ1-2
V gene: TRBV29-1
clone size: few
CDR3 protein: CSAGATGGYGYTF
CDR3 DNA: TGCAGCGCCGGAGCGACAGGGGGCTATGGCTACACCTTC

D gene: TRBD1
J gene: TRBJ1-2
V gene: TRBV12-3/TRBV12-4
clone size: many
CDR3 protein: CASSDRDRANYGYTF
CDR3 DNA: TGTGCCAGCAGTGACCGGGACAGGGCTAACTATGGCTACACCTTC

D gene: TRBD1
J gene: TRBJ1-2
V gene: TRBV11-1
clone size: few
CDR3 protein: CASSLVAKPRDRIDSNYGYTF
CDR3 DNA: TGTGCCAGCAGCTTAGTCGCTAAGCCCCGGGACAGGATTGACTCTAACTATGGCTACACCTTC

D gene: .
J gene: TRBJ2-1
V gene: TRBV6-6
clone size: .
CDR3 protein: CASSYSTYEQFF
CDR3 DNA: TGTGCCAGCAGTTACTCGACGTATGAGCAGTTCTTC

D gene: TRBD1
J gene: TRBJ2-7
V gene: TRBV6-2/TRBV6-3
clone size: few
CDR3 protein: CAATGTGEHEQYF
CDR3 DNA: TGTGCCGCCACCGGGACAGGGGAGCACGAGCAGTACTTC

D gene: .
J gene: TRBJ1-5
V gene: TRBV19
clone size: few
CDR3 protein: CASSKGYSNQPQHF
CDR3 DNA: TGTGCCAGTAGTAAAGGATATAGCAATCAGCCCCAGCATTTT

D gene: .
J gene: TRBJ2-1
V gene: TRBV5-1
clone size: .
CDR3 protein: CASSVQQGRYNEQFF
CDR3 DNA: TGCGCCAGCAGCGTACAACAGGGTCGCTACAATGAGCAGTTCTTC

D gene: .
J gene: TRBJ2-5
V gene: TRBV7-8
clone size: few
CDR3 protein: CASSLAPSGETQYF
CDR3 DNA: TGTGCCAGCAGCTTAGCGCCCTCTGGGGAGACCCAGTACTTC

D gene: TRBD2
J gene: TRBJ2-3
V gene: TRBV27
clone size: .
CDR3 protein: CASSRPGLNTDTQYF
CDR3 DNA: TGTGCCAGCAGTCGACCGGGACTAAACACAGATACGCAGTATTTT